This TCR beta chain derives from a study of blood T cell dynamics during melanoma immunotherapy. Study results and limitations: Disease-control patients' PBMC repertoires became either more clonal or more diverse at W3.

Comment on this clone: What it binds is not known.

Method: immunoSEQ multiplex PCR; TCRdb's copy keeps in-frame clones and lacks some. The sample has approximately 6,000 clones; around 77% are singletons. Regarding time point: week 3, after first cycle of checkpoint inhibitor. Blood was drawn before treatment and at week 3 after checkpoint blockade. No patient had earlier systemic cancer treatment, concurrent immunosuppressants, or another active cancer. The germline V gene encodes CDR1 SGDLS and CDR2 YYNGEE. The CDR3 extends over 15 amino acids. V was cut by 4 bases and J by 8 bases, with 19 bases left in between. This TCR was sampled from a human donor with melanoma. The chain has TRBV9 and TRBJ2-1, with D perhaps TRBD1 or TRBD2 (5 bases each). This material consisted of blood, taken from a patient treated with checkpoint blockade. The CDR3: CASSLSGQMVHEQFF. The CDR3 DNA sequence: TGTGCCAGCAGCCTGTCGGGGCAAATGGTACATGAGCAGTTCTTC.